These 3 T cell receptor beta chains were sequenced from one sample in a study of blood T cells in healthy people across ages. A second PCR of 7 to 11 cycles used a sample-barcoded 5' primer and a J-beta primer mix. Via MiXCR, TCRdb re-called the 5' RACE reads, giving one row per CDR3 protein. The repertoire holds 650,000 to 700,000 distinct CDR3 sequences, 32% seen once, with less than 20% in the top ten. The sample was blood. The receptors were sampled from a woman older than 75 in good health.

This clonotype was counted many times. This chain connects TRBV7-2 to TRBJ2-2; 8 bases agree with TRBD1. CDR1 and CDR2 (germline): SGHTA, FQGNSA. The CDR3 has 15 residues. The junction had 0 bases not matched to a gene; V was cut back by 3 bases and J by 0 bases. The CDR3 region is CASSLTGANTGELFF. For the CDR3, the DNA is TGTGCCAGCAGCTTGACAGGGGCGAACACCGGGGAGCTGTTTTTT.

At least ten counts were recorded for this clonotype. The chain carries TRBV30 and TRBJ2-1; no clear D gene. The V and J ends lost 1 base and 2 bases respectively, with 0 bases between them. Germline V CDR1 and CDR2: GTSNPN, SVGIG (reference sequence). The CDR3 is 11 amino acids. CDR3 bases: TGTGCCTGGAGTGCCTACAATGAGCAGTTCTTC. Amino acids: CAWSAYNEQFF. The full variable domain, its missing parts supplied by reference TRBV30 and TRBJ2-1, is SQTIHQWPATLVQPVGSPLSLECTVEGTSNPNLYWYRQAAGRGLQLLFYSVGIGQISSEVPQNLSASRPQDRQFILSSKKLLLSDSGFYLCAWSAYNEQFFGPGTRLTVL.

This clonotype was observed a handful of times. This chain uses TRBV21-1 with TRBJ1-2; the table's D call, TRBD1, has no DNA check behind it. TRBV21-1 constitutes a pseudogene. This CDR3 contains 16 residues. CDR3 coding DNA: TGTGCCAGCAGCAAAATCTGTGGACAGGGTGACTATGGCTACACCTTC. It yields the protein CASSKICGQGDYGYTF.